Presented here are 18 T cell receptor beta chains from one specimen sequenced in a study of T cell responses to AZD1222 COVID-19 vaccine. This table comes from immunoSEQ multiplex PCR, and its TCRdb copy is limited to in-frame clones, with some not included. The sample lists some 130,000 clones, around 90% occurring once. Sequences were derived from peripheral blood, sampled 28 days after the second AZD1222 dose. All receptors derive from an adult who received the AZD1222 COVID-19 vaccine.

The rearrangement uses TRBV18 and TRBJ1-4; a possible D gene is TRBD1 (6 bases). Germline V gene lookup returns CDR1 KGHSH and CDR2 LQKENI. The CDR3 covers 14 residues. With 4 bases removed from V and 4 bases from J, the gap between germline ends came to 10 bases. CDR3 amino acids: CASSRTGSNEKLFF. The CDR3, as DNA: TGTGCCAGCTCACGTACAGGGAGTAATGAAAAACTGTTTTTT.

The chain joins TRBV5-1 to TRBJ2-7; no reliable D call. CDR1 is SGHRS, CDR2 YFSETQ, per germline. V was clipped by 2 bases and J by 4 bases, with 7 bases between them. CDR3 length equals 12 residues. Here the CDR3 DNA reads TGCGCCAGCAGCTTTTCCGGATACGAGCAGTACTTC. Translating it yields CASSFSGYEQYF.

V and J are TRBV6-5 and TRBJ1-1, with D possibly TRBD1 on 6 matching bases. The V gene lost 7 bases and the J gene lost 5 bases, with 17 bases spanning the gap. The CDR3 length is 14 residues. CDR1 MNHEY and CDR2 SVGAGI come from the germline V gene. The chain's CDR3 is CASTSPGAGTEAFF. Written as DNA, the CDR3 is TGTGCCAGCACCTCCCCAGGGGCAGGGACTGAAGCTTTCTTT.

The rearrangement uses TRBV5-6 and TRBJ1-5; 10 positions match TRBD1. Germline CDR1 SGHDT, CDR2 YYEEEE. After removal of 1 base from V and 11 bases from J, the junction contained 6 bases not matched to a gene. The CDR3 runs 14 residues. The CDR3 bases are TGTGCCAGCAGCTTGAGTGGACAGGGGGAGGCCCAGCATTTT. It encodes CASSLSGQGEAQHF.

The chain links TRBV6-5 to TRBJ2-7; weak D call: TRBD2 (7 bases). Germline loops: CDR1 MNHEY, CDR2 SVGAGI. Deletions cut 11 bases from V and 5 bases from J, with 16 bases between. The CDR3 sequence is 12 residues long. The CDR3 DNA reads as TGTGCCGCACGAGGGGGAGGGGACGAGCAGTACTTC. It is translated as CAARGGGDEQYF.

DNA of the CDR3: TGCGCCAGCAGCCAAGGGGGGACAGCAGTTCAGCCCCAGCATTTT. It encodes CASSQGGTAVQPQHF. The rearrangement joins TRBV4-1 to TRBJ1-5; 7 bases align to TRBD1. Germline loops: CDR1 MGHRA, CDR2 YSYEKL. The ends lost 1 base at V and 6 bases at J; junction bases unmatched: 6. The CDR3 covers 15 residues.

The genes are TRBV15 and TRBJ2-1; no firm D call. The germline V gene encodes CDR1 LNHNV and CDR2 YYDKDF (reference sequence). V was pared by 5 bases and J by 3 bases, with 2 bases between. The length of the CDR3 is 11 residues. In DNA form, the CDR3 reads TGTGCCACCAGCGGCTACAATGAGCAGTTCTTC. Amino acid sequence: CATSGYNEQFF.

The V gene is TRBV5-4, the J gene TRBJ1-3; no definite D call. The V end lost 0 bases, the J end lost 7 bases, and 5 bases lay between the germline ends. The V gene's germline CDR1 is SGHNT and CDR2 YYREEE (reference sequence). The CDR3 consists of 12 residues. The chain's CDR3 is CASSLEGNTIYF. In nucleotides, the CDR3 is TGTGCCAGCAGCTTGGAAGGGAACACCATATATTTT.

A single count supports this clone. The J gene is TRBJ2-1, the V gene TRBV28, with 8 bases fitting TRBD1. CDR3 length: 17 amino acids. V was pared by 5 bases and J by 7 bases, with 16 bases of the junction left unmatched. Per the germline V gene, CDR1 is MDHEN and CDR2 is SYDVKM. CDR3 region: CASSPYLGQGYGNEQFF. CDR3 in DNA: TGTGCCAGCAGTCCATACCTCGGACAGGGCTATGGGAATGAGCAGTTCTTC.

This clone was detected once. The genes are TRBV10-3 and TRBJ1-3; weak D call: TRBD1 (5 bases). The CDR3 length is 14 residues. The germline V gene encodes CDR1 ENHRY and CDR2 SYGVKD. V gave up 3 bases and J gave up 9 bases, with 15 bases separating them. As DNA, the CDR3 is TGTGCCATCAGTGACACCGGGACTCTGGCCACCATATATTTT. Its protein is CAISDTGTLATIYF.

This chain uses TRBV5-1 with TRBJ1-1, with 7 bases aligning to TRBD1. This CDR3 has 13 amino acids. J was trimmed by 7 bases and V by 5 bases; bases with no gene match: 8. CDR1 is SGHRS, CDR2 YFSETQ, per germline. For the CDR3, the DNA is TGCGCCAGCAGGTCTACAGGGGACGGTGAAGCTTTCTTT. Its translation is CASRSTGDGEAFF.

The chain combines TRBV19 with TRBJ1-2; possibly TRBD1 for D (5 bases). Trimming took off 11 bases at V and 7 bases at J, with 14 bases between the two ends. The germline gives CDR1 LNHDA, CDR2 SQIVND (reference sequence). The length of the CDR3 is 11 residues. The CDR3 sequence is CAVSGGGGYTF. The CDR3 bases are TGTGCCGTCTCCGGCGGGGGTGGCTACACCTTC. Complete variable domain (other parts from reference TRBV19 and TRBJ1-2): DGGITQSPKYLFRKEGQNVTLSCEQNLNHDAMYWYRQDPGQGLRLIYYSQIVNDFQKGDIAEGYSVSREKKESFPLTVTSAQKNPTAFYLCAVSGGGGYTFGSGTRLTVV.

The V call is TRBV11-3, the J call TRBJ1-6; D gene unclear. Germline loops: CDR1 SGHNT, CDR2 YENEEA. The V end lost 4 bases, the J end lost 7 bases, and 14 bases lay between the germline ends. The CDR3 totals 15 residues. CDR3 nucleotide sequence: TGTGCCAGCAGCTCGACCACGAGGGCCAATTCACCCCTCCACTTT. It yields the protein CASSSTTRANSPLHF.

V and J are TRBV7-3 and TRBJ2-1; weak D call: TRBD2 (5 bases). Trimming took 2 bases from V and 11 from J, leaving 7 bases between them. The CDR3 has 11 amino acids. Germline lookup yields CDR1 SGHTA and CDR2 FQGTGA. CDR3 sequence (DNA): TGTGCCAGCAGCTTAGGGAGCCAGCAGTTCTTC. Its translation: CASSLGSQQFF.

J is TRBJ1-3 and V is TRBV19, with no clear D. Germline lookup yields CDR1 LNHDA and CDR2 SQIVND (reference sequence). The ends were cut back, 5 bases at V and 0 bases at J, with 17 bases in the middle. The CDR3 sequence is 17 residues long. This chain's CDR3 is CASSFHDGGSSGNTIYF. The CDR3 coding sequence is TGTGCCAGTAGTTTCCACGACGGAGGGTCCTCTGGAAACACCATATATTTT. The full variable domain, rest sourced from reference TRBV19 and TRBJ1-3, is DGGITQSPKYLFRKEGQNVTLSCEQNLNHDAMYWYRQDPGQGLRLIYYSQIVNDFQKGDIAEGYSVSREKKESFPLTVTSAQKNPTAFYLCASSFHDGGSSGNTIYFGEGSWLTVV.

The CDR3 protein is CASGTSGYTDTQYF. In DNA, the CDR3 is TGTGCCAGCGGCACTTCGGGATACACAGATACGCAGTATTTT. V gene TRBV5-5 combines with J gene TRBJ2-3; D possibly corresponds to TRBD2 (5 bases). With 7 bases removed from V and 2 bases from J, the gap between germline ends came to 14 bases. The CDR3 consists of 14 residues. CDR1 and CDR2 (germline): SGHKS, YYEKEE (reference sequence).

The chain has TRBV29-1 and TRBJ1-2, with a tentative D call TRBD1 (6 bases). Trimming cost V 0 bases and J 4 bases, with 15 bases left between them. From germline, CDR1 is SQVTM and CDR2 ANQGSEA. The CDR3 is 15 residues long. This chain's CDR3 is CSVEEQGATGYGYTF. The CDR3 nucleotides read TGCAGCGTTGAAGAACAGGGCGCCACTGGCTATGGCTACACCTTC.

This chain uses TRBV3-1 (or the pseudogene TRBV3-2) with TRBJ2-6, with 7 bases aligning to TRBD1. Trimming removed 5 bases from V and 4 bases from J; junction bases left unmatched: 5. The CDR3 is made up of 15 amino acids. Germline CDR1 LGHDT, CDR2 YNNKEL (reference sequence). Written as DNA, the CDR3 is TGTGCCAGCAGCGCTAGGGGGCGAGGGGCCAACGTCCTGACTTTC. As protein: CASSARGRGANVLTF.